Below, 18 T cell receptor beta chains from the same sample are listed, as sequenced in a study of Graves' ophthalmopathy and Graves' hyperthyroidism. CDR3 regions of TCR beta were amplified from RNA transcripts. The first round was an RT-PCR with HTBI primers, and the second round was a multiplex PCR. MiXCR, run by TCRdb on the multiplex PCR reads, gives a single entry per CDR3 protein. This sample has about 1.2 million distinct CDR3 sequences, with 35% to 40% found just once. The source material was peripheral blood or thyroid tissue (not recorded which). The receptors were sampled from an adult man with Graves' hyperthyroidism.

As concerns this clonotype: A read error may account for a junction end that differs from germline. The chain has TRBV10-3 and TRBJ1-1; the D gene is possibly TRBD1 (5 bases). The CDR3 runs to 15 residues. Germline assignment: CDR1 ENHRY and CDR2 SYGVKD. CDR3 bases: TGCGCCATCAGCGACGTCGGGGCCAAAACTAATGAAGCTTTCTTT. It encodes CAISDVGAKTNEAFF.

This clonotype was counted a few times. The V and J genes are TRBV7-3 and TRBJ2-5, with TRBD2 identical over 8 bases. This CDR3 has 12 residues. Germline V gene sequence: CDR1 SGHTA, CDR2 FQGTGA. Unmatched junction bases numbered 5, after V lost 5 bases and J lost 9 bases. CDR3 in amino acids: CASSQSGGPQYF. The CDR3 DNA is TGTGCCAGCAGCCAATCGGGAGGGCCCCAGTACTTC.

This clonotype was recorded at least ten times. J is TRBJ2-2 and V is TRBV7-8; D gene unclear. Germline V gene lookup returns CDR1 SGHVS and CDR2 FQNEAQ. This CDR3 region has 16 residues. V dropped 2 bases and J dropped 0 bases, with 10 bases sitting between them. CDR3 DNA: TGTGCCAGCAGCTTACCCCGGTGGGCGAACACCGGGGAGCTGTTTTTT. Translation: CASSLPRWANTGELFF.

This clonotype came up once. The CDR3 DNA is TGTGCCAGCAGTTCGACAGGGAGGGGGTATGGCTACACCTTC. The encoded protein is CASSSTGRGYGYTF. The V gene is TRBV15, the J gene TRBJ1-2, with TRBD1 matching over 7 bases. With V trimmed by 10 bases and J by 5 bases, 13 bases remained unmatched. The V gene's germline CDR1 is LNHNV and CDR2 YYDKDF (reference sequence). The CDR3 is made up of 14 amino acids.

This clonotype showed up just a few times. The rearrangement links TRBV2 to TRBJ1-5; D remains ambiguous. The ends were cut back, 7 bases at V and 1 base at J, with 14 bases in the middle. This CDR3 has 15 residues. The germline gives CDR1 SNHLY, CDR2 FYNNEI. The CDR3 sequence: CASTTDGVSNQPQHF. DNA of the CDR3: TGTGCCAGCACCACAGACGGGGTGAGCAATCAGCCCCAGCATTTT.

This clonotype has a count of ten or more. The chain recombines TRBV29-1 with TRBJ2-5, with D possibly being TRBD1 or TRBD2 (5 bases each). Between the trimmed V and J ends, which lost 6 bases and 5 bases, there was a span of 13 bases. This CDR3 is 12 amino acids long. CDR1 and CDR2 (germline): SQVTM, ANQGSEA. DNA of the CDR3: TGCAGCGTGCGAGGGGATTGGGAGACCCAGTACTTC. Translation: CSVRGDWETQYF.

This clonotype has more than one count but fewer than ten. The chain recombines TRBV24-1 with TRBJ2-5; tentatively, D is TRBD1 (5 bases). This CDR3 contains 15 residues. From germline, CDR1 is KGHDR and CDR2 SFDVKD. The V gene lost 1 base and the J gene lost 5 bases, with 13 bases spanning the gap. This CDR3 is CATSDFSSNRETQYF. In DNA, the CDR3 is TGTGCCACCAGTGATTTTTCCTCAAACAGGGAGACCCAGTACTTC.

This clonotype has more than one count but fewer than ten. A single base separates this from a much larger clone, so it may be a read error. The V gene is TRBV2, the J gene TRBJ1-2; D is uncertain. The CDR3 has 13 residues. Germline CDR1 SNHLY, CDR2 FYNNEI. The CDR3 here is CASRAGAGYGHTF. The CDR3 DNA sequence: TGTGCCAGCAGGGCAGGTGCGGGCTATGGCCACACCTTC.

The chain has TRBV9 and TRBJ2-7, with 8 bases identical to TRBD2. J gave up 3 bases and V 8 bases, and 13 bases lay outside the gene matches. Germline CDR1 SGDLS, CDR2 YYNGEE. The CDR3 covers 15 residues. Written as DNA, the CDR3 is TGTGCCAGTAGTATCCCCTACGGGAGGGGCTACGAGCAGTACTTC. Its protein product is CASSIPYGRGYEQYF.

This clonotype was detected ten times or more. V and J are TRBV2 and TRBJ2-7; no definite D call. The germline CDR1 and CDR2 sequences are SNHLY and FYNNEI. CDR3 length: 11 amino acids. V was clipped by 9 bases and J by 9 bases, with 15 bases between them. The CDR3 coding sequence is TGTGCCAGTCTGGGTCGGACGGCGCAGTACTTC. The encoded protein is CASLGRTAQYF. The full variable domain, with the rest looked up from reference TRBV2 and TRBJ2-7, is EPEVTQTPSHQVTQMGQEVILRCVPISNHLYFYWYRQILGQKVEFLVSFYNNEISEKSEIFDDQFSVERPDGSNFTLKIRSTKLEDSAMYFCASLGRTAQYFGPGTRLTVT.

The chain couples TRBV5-1 to TRBJ1-1; 11 nucleotides align to TRBD1. The CDR3 runs to 18 residues. Germline V gene lookup returns CDR1 SGHRS and CDR2 YFSETQ. The V gene end was trimmed by 3 bases and the J gene end by 0 bases; junction bases not matched to a gene: 10. The CDR3 loop is CASSSSGTGGIMNTEAFF. As DNA, the CDR3 is TGCGCCAGCAGCTCCTCCGGGACAGGGGGGATCATGAACACTGAAGCTTTCTTT.

Comments on this clonotype: This may stem from a read error, because a much larger clone lies one nucleotide away. Because the CDR3 is missing its conserved closing phenylalanine or tryptophan, this is likely a read error. The chain combines TRBV15 with TRBJ2-5; 8 nucleotides line up with TRBD1. After removal of 0 bases from V and 2 bases from J, the junction contained 8 bases not matched to a gene. The CDR3 spans 17 residues. Germline-derived CDR1 and CDR2 are LNHNV and YYDKDF (reference sequence). CDR3 protein: CATSRDPPGGGQETQYL. The CDR3 coding sequence is TGTGCCACCAGCAGAGATCCGCCAGGGGGCGGACAAGAGACCCAGTACCTC.

There are many counts of this clonotype. This sequence joins TRBV20-1 and TRBJ2-7, with 9 bases fitting TRBD2. This CDR3 is built from 16 residues. Germline CDR1 and CDR2: DFQATT and SNEGSKA (reference sequence). V lost 0 bases and J lost 0; bases outside the gene matches: 6. The CDR3 region is CSARDFRTSASYEQYF. The CDR3 DNA reads as TGCAGTGCTAGAGATTTCAGGACTAGCGCCTCCTACGAGCAGTACTTC.

This clonotype was picked up a small number of times. The chain employs TRBV12-3 or TRBV12-4 and TRBJ2-7; no reliable D call. V was trimmed by 8 bases and J by 7 bases, leaving 18 bases between them. The CDR3 sequence is 13 residues long. The CDR3 region is CASRPLGSWEQYF. CDR3 coding DNA: TGTGCCAGCCGCCCTTTGGGTTCGTGGGAGCAGTACTTC.

This clonotype occurred a few times. The chain recombines TRBV11-2 with TRBJ1-4, with 9 bases lining up with TRBD1. The germline gives CDR1 SGHAT, CDR2 FQNNGV. Trimming cost V 5 bases and J 9 bases; bases outside gene matches: 10. This CDR3 contains 15 residues. The CDR3 DNA follows: TGTGCCAGCAGCCTTATGACAGGGGGATACAAAAAACTGTTTTTT. Translation gives CASSLMTGGYKKLFF.

This clonotype has ten or more counts. V gene TRBV5-5 combines with J gene TRBJ2-7; TRBD1 matches at 7 bases. The J segment lost 5 bases and the V segment lost 4 bases, leaving 9 bases of the junction unmatched. CDR1 is SGHKS, CDR2 YYEKEE, per germline (reference sequence). This CDR3 contains 14 residues. The CDR3 nucleotides are TGTGCCAGCAGCAGTGACAGGGTTTCCCACGAGCAGTACTTC. Protein product: CASSSDRVSHEQYF.

This clonotype was found a few times. The V and J genes are TRBV2 and TRBJ2-7, with no clear D. Germline V gives CDR1 SNHLY, CDR2 FYNNEI. V lost 4 bases and J lost 7, with 11 bases in between. The CDR3 consists of 12 residues. The CDR3 bases are TGTGCCAGCAGTGGGGCCAAAGAAGAGCAGTACTTC. Translated: CASSGAKEEQYF.

The sample holds one count of this clonotype. This chain uses TRBV24-1 with TRBJ1-5, with D hard to call. Germline V gives CDR1 KGHDR, CDR2 SFDVKD. Trimming removed 1 base at V and 5 bases at J, with 8 bases between. The CDR3 has 14 residues. CDR3 in DNA: TGTGCCACCAGTGATTTAGTCCGGTATCAGCCCCAGCATTTT. Translated, it gives CATSDLVRYQPQHF.